These 11 T cell receptor beta chains were sequenced from one sample in a study of blood T cell repertoires in COVID-19. Data came from immunoSEQ multiplex PCR; TCRdb stores just in-frame clones and leaves some out. The sample includes fewer than 500,000 clones, over 85% of them seen just once. Sequenced: peripheral blood. These receptors all come from a man younger than 30 with COVID-19, enrolled during active disease.

This clone was counted once. The V gene is TRBV4-1, the J gene TRBJ2-7, with 7 bases fitting TRBD2. Germline CDR1 is MGHRA and CDR2 is YSYEKL. This CDR3 has 16 residues. After removal of 1 base from V and 3 bases from J, the junction contained 9 bases not matched to a gene. CDR3 residues: CASSQVITGGNYEQYF. The CDR3 DNA sequence: TGCGCCAGCAGCCAAGTAATTACGGGGGGAAACTACGAGCAGTACTTC.

A note on this clone: The junction differs from germline at one of its ends, possibly a read error. The DNA of the CDR3 is TGTGCCAGCAGTTTAGCGGGCCAGGGGGAGCAGTACTTC. It encodes CASSLAGQGEQYF. The chain has TRBV11-3 and TRBJ2-7; perhaps TRBD2 as D (7 bases). The CDR3 contains 13 residues. Germline CDR1 is SGHNT and CDR2 is YENEEA.

This chain connects TRBV3-1 (or the pseudogene TRBV3-2) to TRBJ2-1; 8 nucleotides agree with TRBD2. After removal of 4 bases from V and 4 bases from J, the junction contained 9 bases not matched to a gene. Germline CDR1 LGHDT, CDR2 YNNKEL (reference sequence). The CDR3 totals 16 residues. The CDR3 is CASSRPVSGGYNEQFF. In nucleotides, the CDR3 is TGTGCCAGCAGCCGTCCAGTCAGCGGGGGTTACAATGAGCAGTTCTTC.

The V and J genes are TRBV29-1 and TRBJ2-7, with a tentative D call TRBD1 (5 bases). Germline loops: CDR1 SQVTM, CDR2 ANQGSEA. V was shortened by 7 bases and J by 3 bases, with 10 bases between the two germline ends. The CDR3 has 11 amino acids. Here the CDR3 reads CSGQGSYEQYF. In DNA, the CDR3 is TGCAGCGGGCAGGGTAGCTACGAGCAGTACTTC.

The chain links TRBV27 to TRBJ1-5; unclear D gene. Germline-derived CDR1 and CDR2 are MNHEY and SMNVEV (reference sequence). Trimming shortened V by 5 bases and J by 0 bases, and 8 bases separated the two germline ends. The CDR3 loop spans 14 amino acids. CDR3 protein: CASSPRDSNQPQHF. The CDR3 DNA reads TGTGCCAGCAGTCCGAGGGATAGCAATCAGCCCCAGCATTTT.

This clone was counted a few times. In DNA form, the CDR3 reads TGTGCCAGCAGTTTATCTAGCTCAACTGGGACACCTTATGGCTACACCTTC. Protein product: CASSLSSSTGTPYGYTF. The genes are TRBV27 and TRBJ1-2; weak D call: TRBD1 (6 bases). Trimming took 0 bases from V and 5 from J, leaving 19 bases between them. The CDR3 is 17 amino acids. Germline CDR1 is MNHEY and CDR2 is SMNVEV (reference sequence).

A single count supports this clone. This chain uses TRBV6-1 with TRBJ2-1; 13 nucleotides agree with TRBD2. This CDR3 is 17 amino acids long. The germline CDR1 and CDR2 sequences are MNHNS and SASEGT. V shed 2 bases and J 7 bases; nucleotides not matched to a gene: 8. CDR3 sequence: CASSENPGLAGINEQFF. The CDR3, as DNA: TGTGCCAGCAGTGAAAATCCGGGACTAGCGGGAATAAATGAGCAGTTCTTC.

The V call is TRBV7-4, the J call TRBJ2-7, with no clear D. Germline CDR1 SGHVT, CDR2 SQSDAQ. The CDR3 length is 11 residues. V lost 4 bases and J 3 bases, leaving 4 bases between the germline ends. CDR3 DNA: TGTGCCAGCAGCTCCTTCTACGAGCAGTACTTC. Its translation is CASSSFYEQYF.

CDR3 coding DNA: TGTGCCACCGGGACTAGCTCTGGAAACACCATATATTTT. Encoded protein: CATGTSSGNTIYF. This chain uses TRBV5-4 with TRBJ1-3, with TRBD1 as a possible D gene (5 bases). Germline V gene sequence: CDR1 SGHNT, CDR2 YYREEE (reference sequence). The V gene lost 9 bases and the J gene lost 0 bases, with 10 bases spanning the gap. The length of the CDR3 is 13 residues.

The rearrangement joins TRBV4-1 to TRBJ2-2; 12 bases map to TRBD2. The CDR3 runs to 16 residues. Trimming at V came to 1 base and at J to 5 bases, leaving 2 bases not matched to a gene. Germline lookup yields CDR1 MGHRA and CDR2 YSYEKL. The CDR3 region is CASSQVTSGRTGELFF. The CDR3 DNA reads as TGCGCCAGCAGCCAAGTGACTAGCGGGAGAACCGGGGAGCTGTTTTTT.

This rearrangement joins TRBV4-1 to TRBJ2-1; no definite D call. Trimming cost V 0 bases and J 15 bases, with 9 bases left between them. Germline lookup yields CDR1 MGHRA and CDR2 YSYEKL. This CDR3 spans 11 amino acids. CDR3 nucleotide sequence: TGCGCCAGCAGCCAAGATGAGGCATGGTTCTTC. Residues: CASSQDEAWFF.